These 32 T cell receptor beta chains originate from one sample sequenced in a study of blood T cell repertoires in COVID-19. Measured with immunoSEQ multiplex PCR; TCRdb has only the in-frame clones, and not every one. The table shows about 190,000 clones, with about 85% occurring only once. The sample comprised peripheral blood. The source of these receptors is a human donor in a cohort sampled during active COVID-19.

CDR3 in DNA: TGCGCCAGCAGCCCGGAACCCTCAGGGGATTGGGTTAGCTACACCTTC. Residues: CASSPEPSGDWVSYTF. This sequence joins TRBV4-1 and TRBJ1-2; maybe TRBD1 (6 bases). Germline values: CDR1 MGHRA, CDR2 YSYEKL. V was clipped by 4 bases and J by 9 bases, with 24 bases between them. The CDR3 runs 16 residues.

The table lists this clone with a count of one. The chain is built from TRBV5-1 and TRBJ1-2, with D unclear. This CDR3 has 14 residues. Germline CDR1 SGHRS, CDR2 YFSETQ. Trimming stripped 4 bases from V and 7 bases from J, with 17 bases between. The CDR3 DNA reads as TGCGCCAGCAGCGAATTTTCTATCCGGGGTGGCTACACCTTC. It specifies CASSEFSIRGGYTF.

This chain joins TRBV5-1 and TRBJ2-3; possible D gene TRBD1, 6 bases. Trimming cost V 4 bases and J 1 base, with 16 bases left between them. The length of the CDR3 is 16 residues. CDR1 and CDR2 from the germline V gene are SGHRS and YFSETQ. Written as DNA, the CDR3 is TGCGCCAGCAGCCCAAGTGGTGCAGGGGGCACAGATACGCAGTATTTT. Translating gives CASSPSGAGGTDTQYF.

The chain carries TRBV19 and TRBJ2-3; 8 bases match TRBD1. The CDR3 is made up of 15 amino acids. The germline V gene has CDR1 LNHDA and CDR2 SQIVND (reference sequence). The junction had 10 bases not matched to a gene; V was cut back by 5 bases and J by 6 bases. CDR3 nucleotides: TGTGCCAGTAGTTTTGCAGGGGGCGGGCAGGATACGCAGTATTTT. This translates into CASSFAGGGQDTQYF.

The genes are TRBV7-9 and TRBJ1-2, with a tentative D call TRBD1 (5 bases). V was cut by 1 base and J by 8 bases, with 11 bases left in between. Germline CDR1 reads SEHNR; CDR2 reads FQNEAQ (reference sequence). The CDR3 runs 13 residues. CDR3 region: CASSLGQHGGYTF. CDR3 nucleotide sequence: TGTGCCAGCAGCTTAGGACAGCACGGGGGCTACACCTTC. Full variable domain (rest looked up from reference TRBV7-9 and TRBJ1-2): DTGVSQNPRHKITKRGQNVTFRCDPISEHNRLYWYRQTLGQGPEFLTYFQNEAQLEKSRLLSDRFSAERPKGSFSTLEIQRTEQGDSAMYLCASSLGQHGGYTFGSGTRLTVV.

V and J are TRBV27 and TRBJ1-5; the D gene is possibly TRBD1 (5 bases). V shed 6 bases and J shed 1 base, with 10 bases lying between them. Germline CDR1 reads MNHEY; CDR2 reads SMNVEV (reference sequence). This CDR3 comprises 14 residues. The CDR3 is CASSRAASNQPQHF. Written as DNA, the CDR3 is TGTGCCAGCAGCAGGGCTGCGAGCAATCAGCCCCAGCATTTT.

V usage is TRBV21-1 and J usage is TRBJ1-2; the D call in the table, TRBD1, was not verified against the DNA. TRBV21-1 is flagged as a pseudogene. This CDR3 is built from 18 residues. The CDR3 sequence is CASSKGPTETVQNYGYTF. The CDR3, as DNA: TGTGCCAGCAGCAAAGGCCCTACCGAGACAGTGCAGAACTATGGCTACACCTTC.

J is TRBJ1-5 and V is TRBV6-6, with a weak D call TRBD1 (5 bases). From germline, CDR1 is MNHNY and CDR2 SVGAGI (reference sequence). The CDR3 length is 16 residues. The V end lost 4 bases, the J end lost 6 bases, and 19 bases lay between the germline ends. CDR3 in amino acids: CASSSHLMGLSQPQHF. The DNA for the CDR3 is TGTGCCAGCAGTTCCCACTTGATGGGACTGAGTCAGCCCCAGCATTTT.

J is TRBJ2-7 and V is TRBV7-2; D unresolved. CDR1 is SGHTA and CDR2 is FQGNSA in the germline V gene. This CDR3 spans 14 amino acids. V was trimmed by 2 bases and J by 2 bases, leaving 10 bases between them. CDR3 in amino acids: CASSLFVQTYEQYF. The CDR3 DNA reads TGTGCCAGCAGCTTATTTGTCCAAACCTACGAGCAGTACTTC.

This chain joins TRBV4-1 and TRBJ1-1, with D tentatively TRBD1 (6 bases). V was shortened by 3 bases and J by 0 bases, with 17 bases between the two germline ends. CDR1 MGHRA and CDR2 YSYEKL come from the germline V gene. The CDR3 length is 17 residues. The CDR3: CASSHHVGQIMNTEAFF. The DNA for the CDR3 is TGCGCCAGCAGCCATCACGTAGGACAGATTATGAACACTGAAGCTTTCTTT.

The chain links TRBV27 to TRBJ1-2; D unresolved. Germline CDR1 is MNHEY and CDR2 is SMNVEV (reference sequence). This CDR3 comprises 14 residues. Deletions cut 5 bases from V and 2 bases from J, with 12 bases between. CDR3 amino acids: CASSRQGTNYGYTF. CDR3 DNA: TGTGCCAGCAGTCGACAAGGCACAAACTATGGCTACACCTTC.

This clone appeared once. This rearrangement joins TRBV5-4 to TRBJ2-2, with TRBD2 matching 10 bases. Germline values: CDR1 SGHNT, CDR2 YYREEE (reference sequence). J was trimmed by 7 bases and V by 4 bases; bases with no gene match: 10. The CDR3 totals 16 residues. The CDR3, as DNA: TGTGCCAGCAGCGGGGGGCTAGCGGGAGAACTCGGGGAGCTGTTTTTT. Translated, it gives CASSGGLAGELGELFF.

The V gene is TRBV11-2, the J gene TRBJ1-1, with 9 bases aligning to TRBD1. Trimming at V came to 6 bases and at J to 1 base, leaving 12 bases not matched to a gene. Looked up from germline, CDR1 is SGHAT and CDR2 is FQNNGV. The CDR3 contains 17 residues. The CDR3 loop reads CASRRDRESIQNTEAFF. CDR3 in DNA: TGTGCCAGCAGGCGGGACAGGGAATCGATACAGAACACTGAAGCTTTCTTT.

This chain connects TRBV24-1 to TRBJ2-5, with a tentative D call TRBD2 (6 bases). With 2 bases removed from V and 4 bases from J, the gap between germline ends came to 7 bases. This CDR3 contains 13 residues. Looked up from germline, CDR1 is KGHDR and CDR2 is SFDVKD. DNA for the CDR3: TGTGCCACCAGTGATTACGGGGGAGAGACCCAGTACTTC. This codes for CATSDYGGETQYF.

The rearrangement joins TRBV10-3 to TRBJ1-5; D not certain. The CDR3 spans 13 residues. V was trimmed by 11 bases and J by 1 base, leaving 12 bases between them. Germline assignment: CDR1 ENHRY and CDR2 SYGVKD. The chain's CDR3 is CAVATQSNQPQHF. DNA for the CDR3: TGTGCCGTCGCCACGCAGAGCAATCAGCCCCAGCATTTT.

The chain has TRBV15 and TRBJ2-2; 7 bases map to TRBD2. The CDR3 length is 15 residues. In germline, CDR1 is LNHNV, CDR2 YYDKDF (reference sequence). V trimming: 4 bases; J trimming: 5 bases; junction bases outside the gene matches: 7. The CDR3 loop reads CATSTKMGGTGELFF. Written as DNA, the CDR3 is TGTGCCACCAGCACCAAGATGGGGGGGACCGGGGAGCTGTTTTTT. The full variable domain, in which reference TRBV15 and TRBJ2-2 provide the parts outside the CDR3, is DAMVIQNPRYQVTQFGKPVTLSCSQTLNHNVMYWYQQKSSQAPKLLFHYYDKDFNNEADTPDNFQSRRPNTSFCFLDIRSPGLGDTAMYLCATSTKMGGTGELFFGEGSRLTVL.

The V call is TRBV18, the J call TRBJ2-2; TRBD2 matches 9 bases. Trimming removed 5 bases from V and 2 bases from J; junction bases left unmatched: 6. From germline, CDR1 is KGHSH and CDR2 LQKENI. The CDR3 covers 16 residues. As DNA, the CDR3 is TGTGCCAGCTCATCCAGCGGGGGGATTAACACCGGGGAGCTGTTTTTT. Amino acid sequence: CASSSSGGINTGELFF.

This chain connects TRBV5-1 to TRBJ2-1, with no clear D. V lost 4 bases, J lost 0 bases, and 11 bases lay in between. The CDR3 loop spans 15 amino acids. Germline CDR1 SGHRS, CDR2 YFSETQ. The CDR3 region is CASSADSSSYNEQFF. The CDR3 region has the DNA TGCGCCAGCAGCGCAGACTCGAGCTCCTACAATGAGCAGTTCTTC.

This clone was detected only once. A read error may produce the germline difference seen at one junction end. The chain recombines TRBV20-1 with TRBJ2-1, with D possibly called TRBD1 or TRBD2 (6 bases each). Germline loops: CDR1 DFQATT, CDR2 SNEGSKA (reference sequence). The CDR3 has 11 amino acids. In DNA, the CDR3 is TGCAGTGCGAGAGGGGGGCGTGAGCAGTTCTTC. Residues: CSARGGREQFF.

The chain combines TRBV25-1 with TRBJ2-7; 10 bases line up with TRBD1. CDR3 length: 14 residues. The germline CDR1 and CDR2 sequences are MGHDK and SYGVNS. Trimming took 8 bases from V and 2 from J; bases not matched to a gene: 6. CDR3 amino acids: CASGGQGRTYEQYF. The CDR3 DNA sequence: TGTGCCAGCGGGGGACAGGGGAGGACCTACGAGCAGTACTTC.

The rearrangement links TRBV27 to TRBJ2-7, with TRBD2 matching 8 bases. J lost 3 bases, V lost 4 bases, and 8 bases had no gene match. The CDR3 is made up of 15 amino acids. CDR1 is MNHEY, CDR2 SMNVEV, per germline (reference sequence). DNA of the CDR3: TGTGCCAGCAGTTCGGGTCCTAGCGGGCACTACGAGCAGTACTTC. Amino acids: CASSSGPSGHYEQYF.

This sequence joins TRBV21-1 and TRBJ2-7; the table gives TRBD1 as D, unverified against the DNA. TRBV21-1 is a pseudogene. This CDR3 is 16 amino acids long. The CDR3 protein is CASSIRGRDNSYEQYF. The CDR3 coding sequence is TGTGCCAGCAGCATCCGAGGCCGGGACAACTCCTACGAGCAGTACTTC.

The genes are TRBV7-9 and TRBJ1-2; D may be TRBD1 (6 bases). This CDR3 has 13 amino acids. Trimming took 5 bases from V and 3 from J, leaving 10 bases between them. CDR1 is SEHNR and CDR2 is FQNEAQ in the germline V gene (reference sequence). The CDR3: CASSPGQDYGYTF. The CDR3 DNA reads as TGTGCCAGCAGCCCGGGACAAGACTATGGCTACACCTTC.

The gene calls are TRBV20-1 and TRBJ2-1; TRBD1 might be the D (5 bases). Trimming left V 5 bases short and J 15 bases short, with 17 bases between. Germline V CDR1 and CDR2: DFQATT, SNEGSKA (reference sequence). This CDR3 region has 11 residues. The CDR3, as DNA: TGCAGTGCTCGAGTCGTGCAGGGTTTGTTCTTC. Translated: CSARVVQGLFF.

This clone turned up a few times. J is TRBJ2-2 and V is TRBV5-4; 11 nucleotides line up with TRBD2. Germline V gives CDR1 SGHNT, CDR2 YYREEE (reference sequence). V was pared by 6 bases and J by 4 bases, with 8 bases of the junction left unmatched. The CDR3 is 16 amino acids. The CDR3 loop reads CASTSLGTSGTGELFF. The DNA of the CDR3 is TGTGCCAGCACGTCACTTGGGACTAGCGGCACCGGGGAGCTGTTTTTT. Together with reference TRBV5-4 and TRBJ2-2, the CDR3 gives the full variable domain: ETGVTQSPTHLIKTRGQQVTLRCSSQSGHNTVSWYQQALGQGPQFIFQYYREEENGRGNFPPRFSGLQFPNYSSELNVNALELDDSALYLCASTSLGTSGTGELFFGEGSRLTVL.

The rearrangement joins TRBV9 to TRBJ1-6; 7 positions match TRBD1. Germline values: CDR1 SGDLS, CDR2 YYNGEE. The CDR3 is made up of 16 amino acids. Germline trimming cut 3 bases from V and 6 bases from J; bases unmatched to any gene: 9. DNA of the CDR3: TGTGCCAGCAGCGCAGGGACAGAAGCGAGTAATTCACCCCTCCACTTT. Its protein is CASSAGTEASNSPLHF.

DNA of the CDR3: TGTGCCAGCAGTATTCTCTACGAGCAGTACTTC. It codes for CASSILYEQYF. V gene TRBV28 combines with J gene TRBJ2-7; D is uncertain. The CDR3 spans 11 residues. V lost 5 bases to trimming and J lost 3 bases, with 5 bases between them. Germline V gene lookup returns CDR1 MDHEN and CDR2 SYDVKM.

The gene calls are TRBV5-6 and TRBJ1-2; D gene unclear. The CDR3 totals 14 residues. Trimming stripped 2 bases from V and 8 bases from J, with 16 bases between. Germline lookup yields CDR1 SGHDT and CDR2 YYEEEE. The CDR3 DNA reads TGTGCCAGCAGCTTACTCGAGGGCTCGCTCGGCTACACCTTC. Protein: CASSLLEGSLGYTF.

This chain joins TRBV9 and TRBJ1-1; no reliable D call. CDR1 SGDLS and CDR2 YYNGEE come from the germline V gene. This CDR3 spans 15 amino acids. V lost 3 bases, J lost 1 base, and 13 bases lay in between. CDR3 residues: CASSAGSGRNTEAFF. The CDR3, as DNA: TGTGCCAGCAGCGCTGGGAGTGGACGGAACACTGAAGCTTTCTTT. The whole variable domain, filled in from reference TRBV9 and TRBJ1-1, reads DSGVTQTPKHLITATGQRVTLRCSPRSGDLSVYWYQQSLDQGLQFLIQYYNGEERAKGNILERFSAQQFPDLHSELNLSSLELGDSALYFCASSAGSGRNTEAFFGQGTRLTVV.

The chain has TRBV20-1 and TRBJ2-1; D is uncertain. Germline V gives CDR1 DFQATT, CDR2 SNEGSKA (reference sequence). The V and J ends lost 3 bases and 7 bases respectively, with 10 bases between them. The CDR3 extends over 12 amino acids. The CDR3 nucleotides read TGCAGTGCTAGTCAGGCCGCGAATGAGCAGTTCTTC. It specifies CSASQAANEQFF.

This rearrangement joins TRBV12-5 to TRBJ1-5; 11 bases fit TRBD1. V dropped 5 bases and J dropped 10; count of bases not matched to a gene: 4. The germline V gene encodes CDR1 LGHNT and CDR2 FRNRAP. This CDR3 is 13 amino acids long. The CDR3 coding sequence is TGTGCTAGTGGTCAGGACAGGGGGCTACCCCAGCATTTT. It encodes CASGQDRGLPQHF.

The V gene is TRBV10-2, the J gene TRBJ2-1; TRBD2 matches 14 bases. This CDR3 is 18 amino acids long. Germline-derived CDR1 and CDR2 are WSHSY and SAAADI. After removal of 3 bases from V and 3 bases from J, the junction contained 7 bases not matched to a gene. The CDR3 region is CASSDLLGLAGGYNEQFF. As DNA, the CDR3 is TGCGCCAGCAGTGACTTACTAGGACTAGCGGGGGGCTACAATGAGCAGTTCTTC.